These 21 T cell receptor beta chains share one sample of origin, sequenced in a study of blood T cell repertoires in COVID-19. TCRdb's table, derived via immunoSEQ multiplex PCR, lists solely in-frame clones and lacks some. The sample records 60,000 to 70,000 clones, 80% to 85% being singletons. The sample consisted of peripheral blood. The receptor source for this set is an elderly man with acute or convalescent COVID-19.

The J gene is TRBJ2-1, the V gene TRBV11-3, with a weak D call TRBD1 (5 bases). CDR1 is SGHNT and CDR2 is YENEEA in the germline V gene. The V end lost 5 bases, the J end lost 1 base, and 9 bases lay between the germline ends. The CDR3 is made up of 14 amino acids. In nucleotides, the CDR3 is TGTGCCAGCAGCCCAAGGGGTTCCTACAATGAGCAGTTCTTC. This sequence encodes CASSPRGSYNEQFF.

V is TRBV2 and J is TRBJ2-3; D uncertain. The CDR3 length is 13 residues. Trimming stripped 6 bases from V and 4 bases from J, with 11 bases between. The germline gives CDR1 SNHLY, CDR2 FYNNEI. The CDR3 here is CASSPTRSDTQYF. CDR3 bases: TGTGCCAGCAGCCCCACACGTTCAGATACGCAGTATTTT.

In its sample, this clone was seen many times. This CDR3 is also generated by other DNA sequences in the sample. The chain joins TRBV19 to TRBJ2-3; 7 nucleotides agree with TRBD2. Germline CDR1 reads LNHDA; CDR2 reads SQIVND (reference sequence). The V gene end was trimmed by 2 bases and the J gene end by 0 bases; junction bases not matched to a gene: 5. The CDR3 runs 16 residues. CDR3 DNA: TGTGCCAGTAGTATACGAAGCGGGACTAGCACAGATACGCAGTATTTT. Protein product: CASSIRSGTSTDTQYF. The full variable domain, in which reference TRBV19 and TRBJ2-3 provide the parts outside the CDR3, is DGGITQSPKYLFRKEGQNVTLSCEQNLNHDAMYWYRQDPGQGLRLIYYSQIVNDFQKGDIAEGYSVSREKKESFPLTVTSAQKNPTAFYLCASSIRSGTSTDTQYFGPGTRLTVL.

The chain joins TRBV4-2 to TRBJ2-3; 12 positions agree with TRBD2. Per the germline V gene, CDR1 is LGHNA and CDR2 is YNFKEQ. This CDR3 comprises 17 residues. Germline trimming cut 2 bases from V and 0 bases from J; bases unmatched to any gene: 3. The CDR3 protein is CASSQTSGGHSTDTQYF. For the CDR3, the DNA is TGTGCCAGCAGCCAAACTAGCGGGGGGCATAGCACAGATACGCAGTATTTT.

V gene TRBV6-6 combines with J gene TRBJ2-6; TRBD1 is a possible D gene (5 bases). CDR1 and CDR2 from the germline V gene are MNHNY and SVGAGI (reference sequence). V was trimmed by 7 bases and J by 4 bases, leaving 8 bases between them. The CDR3 has 13 residues. The CDR3 loop is CASIRGGANVLTF. The CDR3 DNA reads TGTGCCAGCATAAGGGGAGGGGCCAACGTCCTGACTTTC.

This sequence joins TRBV18 and TRBJ1-2; TRBD1 matches at 7 bases. Germline V gene sequence: CDR1 KGHSH, CDR2 LQKENI. The V and J ends lost 6 bases and 6 bases, in that order; junction bases with no gene match: 7. This CDR3 contains 13 residues. For the CDR3, the DNA is TGTGCCAGCTCTATCCGGGACAGCCATGGCTACACCTTC. Its translation: CASSIRDSHGYTF.

V is TRBV5-1 and J is TRBJ2-2; no clear D. CDR3 length equals 13 residues. The germline V gene encodes CDR1 SGHRS and CDR2 YFSETQ. V shed 0 bases and J shed 6 bases, with 6 bases lying between them. The CDR3 DNA reads as TGCGCCAGCAGCTTGGAAGGAGCCGGGGAGCTGTTTTTT. This translates into CASSLEGAGELFF.

This clone was counted only a few times. CDR3 protein: CASSKTGFEQFF. The DNA for the CDR3 is TGTGCCAGCAGCAAGACAGGGTTTGAGCAGTTCTTC. The V call is TRBV11-2, the J call TRBJ2-1; the match to TRBD1 covers 7 bases. This CDR3 is 12 amino acids long. The V segment lost 5 bases and the J segment 9 bases; nucleotides outside the gene matches: 4. CDR1 is SGHAT and CDR2 is FQNNGV in the germline V gene.

The V call is TRBV5-1, the J call TRBJ2-5, with TRBD2 matching over 7 bases. Germline values: CDR1 SGHRS, CDR2 YFSETQ. This CDR3 has 16 amino acids. V was clipped by 1 base and J by 2 bases; unmatched bases: 8. The DNA of the CDR3 is TGCGCCAGCAGCTTGAGGCTAGCGGAGATACAAGAGACCCAGTACTTC. Its translation is CASSLRLAEIQETQYF.

The chain carries TRBV19 and TRBJ2-5; D is possibly TRBD1 (6 bases). Deletions cut 4 bases from V and 4 bases from J, with 13 bases between. The CDR3 runs to 14 residues. Per germline, CDR1 LNHDA and CDR2 SQIVND (reference sequence). The CDR3: CASSTTGMLETQYF. CDR3 sequence (DNA): TGTGCCAGTAGTACCACAGGGATGCTAGAGACCCAGTACTTC. The full variable domain, rest sourced from reference TRBV19 and TRBJ2-5, is DGGITQSPKYLFRKEGQNVTLSCEQNLNHDAMYWYRQDPGQGLRLIYYSQIVNDFQKGDIAEGYSVSREKKESFPLTVTSAQKNPTAFYLCASSTTGMLETQYFGPGTRLLVL.

The chain couples TRBV20-1 to TRBJ2-7; D uncertain. This CDR3 spans 14 amino acids. Trimming cost V 3 bases and J 1 base, with 13 bases left between them. The germline CDR1 and CDR2 sequences are DFQATT and SNEGSKA (reference sequence). This CDR3 is CSASGPGISYEQYF. CDR3 DNA: TGCAGTGCTAGTGGGCCAGGTATATCCTACGAGCAGTACTTC.

Turning to this clone: Its ends do not fully match the called genes, so a read error is possible. V usage is TRBV7-7 and J usage is TRBJ2-3; D is perhaps TRBD1 (5 bases). The CDR3 loop spans 14 amino acids. CDR1 is SSHAT and CDR2 is FNYEAQ in the germline V gene (reference sequence). This chain's CDR3 is CASSLVHSGDTQYF. In DNA form, the CDR3 reads TGTGCTAGCAGCTTAGTTCACTCAGGGGATACGCAGTATTTT.

The V gene is TRBV12-5, the J gene TRBJ2-2, with 9 bases fitting TRBD1. The CDR3 covers 15 residues. Trimming removed 1 base from V and 7 bases from J; junction bases left unmatched: 4. Germline CDR1 reads LGHNT; CDR2 reads FRNRAP. The CDR3 coding sequence is TGTGCTAGTGGTTTGGCGACAGGGGGAGTCGGGGAGCTGTTTTTT. Amino acids: CASGLATGGVGELFF.

The chain couples TRBV3-1 (or the pseudogene TRBV3-2) to TRBJ1-2, with 9 bases identical to TRBD1. The CDR3 spans 15 residues. J lost 8 bases, V lost 1 base, and 8 bases had no gene match. Per germline, CDR1 LGHDT and CDR2 YNNKEL (reference sequence). The CDR3 sequence: CASSQGLQGAYGYTF. The DNA of the CDR3 is TGTGCCAGCAGCCAAGGATTACAGGGGGCGTACGGCTACACCTTC.

This sequence joins TRBV19 and TRBJ2-7, with D possibly being TRBD1 (5 bases). This CDR3 is 14 amino acids long. Germline CDR1 reads LNHDA; CDR2 reads SQIVND (reference sequence). Trimming shortened V by 3 bases and J by 1 base, and 10 bases separated the two germline ends. CDR3 in amino acids: CASSMRRESYEQYF. DNA of the CDR3: TGTGCCAGTAGTATGCGCAGGGAATCCTACGAGCAGTACTTC.

V is TRBV4-1 and J is TRBJ2-1; 14 nucleotides agree with TRBD2. CDR1 and CDR2 (germline): MGHRA, YSYEKL. The CDR3 loop spans 18 amino acids. V lost 0 bases, J lost 6 bases, and 7 bases stayed unmatched. As DNA, the CDR3 is TGCGCCAGCAGCCAAGAGCCGTCCGGGACTAGCGGGAGCAATGAGCAGTTCTTC. Protein: CASSQEPSGTSGSNEQFF.

This clone turned up a few times. The rearrangement joins TRBV10-3 to TRBJ1-2, with 9 bases matching TRBD1. The V gene's germline CDR1 is ENHRY and CDR2 SYGVKD. The CDR3 is 13 amino acids. V shed 8 bases, J shed 8 bases, and the junction held 9 bases outside the gene matches. DNA of the CDR3: TGTGCCATCGCCGGGACAGGGAGGGAAGGCTACACCTTC. Translated: CAIAGTGREGYTF.

The chain uses TRBV6-2 or TRBV6-3 and TRBJ2-7; the match to TRBD1 covers 10 bases. After removal of 6 bases from V and 5 bases from J, the junction contained 10 bases not matched to a gene. CDR3 length equals 15 residues. The V gene's germline CDR1 is MNHEY and CDR2 SVGEGT. CDR3 sequence (DNA): TGTGCCAGCAGCCAACCGGACAGGGGGACCCACGAGCAGTACTTC. Translation gives CASSQPDRGTHEQYF.

This clone came up once. The chain joins TRBV6-5 to TRBJ2-2; D is unresolved. The V gene lost 4 bases and the J gene lost 2 bases, with 8 bases spanning the gap. CDR1 MNHEY and CDR2 SVGAGI come from the germline V gene. The CDR3 runs 14 residues. CDR3 DNA: TGTGCCAGCAGTTTATACTTAAACACCGGGGAGCTGTTTTTT. Protein product: CASSLYLNTGELFF.

The J gene is TRBJ2-5, the V gene TRBV7-8; weak D call: TRBD2 (5 bases). With 0 bases removed from V and 5 bases from J, the gap between germline ends came to 10 bases. This CDR3 has 14 residues. Germline loops: CDR1 SGHVS, CDR2 FQNEAQ. The chain's CDR3 is CASSLAGEVETQYF. CDR3 bases: TGTGCCAGCAGCTTAGCGGGAGAAGTGGAGACCCAGTACTTC.

The genes are TRBV18 and TRBJ1-2; the match to TRBD1 covers 12 bases. V lost 2 bases to trimming and J lost 8 bases; unmatched junction nucleotides: 6. The CDR3 is 15 residues long. Germline CDR1 is KGHSH and CDR2 is LQKENI. The CDR3 spells CASSPTPGQGAGYTF. For the CDR3, the DNA is TGTGCCAGCTCACCAACTCCGGGACAGGGGGCAGGCTACACCTTC.